This T cell receptor beta chain was recorded in a study of blood T cell repertoires in COVID-19. Study-level background: Samples representing acute and convalescent COVID-19 were sourced from the United States, Italy and Spain. Sources were T cells, B-cell-depleted T cells, or PBMCs; the material itself was cDNA or gDNA.

As handled by the study authors: Nucleated cell counts were estimated from reference gene primer amplification. This table comes from immunoSEQ multiplex PCR, and its TCRdb copy is limited to in-frame clones, with some not included. V and J calls and clone size follow that table, whereas D and trimming were derived from the DNA. The sample holds 300,000 to 450,000 clones, more than 85% seen once. The germline gives CDR1 LNHDA, CDR2 SQIVND (reference sequence). V lost 5 bases, J lost 4 bases, and 15 bases lay in between. This CDR3 is built from 15 residues. The clonotype was recovered from a human donor in a cohort sampled during active COVID-19. The sequencing input was peripheral blood. This chain links TRBV19 with TRBJ1-5; D might be TRBD1 (5 bases). DNA of the CDR3: TGTGCCAGTAGTGTTCCGGGGGGGTCGAATCAGCCCCAGCATTTT. Protein product: CASSVPGGSNQPQHF.